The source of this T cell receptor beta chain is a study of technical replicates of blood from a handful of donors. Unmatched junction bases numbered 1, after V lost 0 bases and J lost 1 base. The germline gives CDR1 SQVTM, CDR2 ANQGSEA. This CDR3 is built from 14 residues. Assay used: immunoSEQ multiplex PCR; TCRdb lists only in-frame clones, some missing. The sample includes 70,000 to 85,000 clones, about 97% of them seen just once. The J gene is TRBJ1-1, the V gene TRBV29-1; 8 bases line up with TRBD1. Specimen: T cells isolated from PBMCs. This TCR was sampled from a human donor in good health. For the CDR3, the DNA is TGCAGCGTTGAAGAAGGACAGGGGAACACTGAAGCTTTCTTT. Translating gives CSVEEGQGNTEAFF.